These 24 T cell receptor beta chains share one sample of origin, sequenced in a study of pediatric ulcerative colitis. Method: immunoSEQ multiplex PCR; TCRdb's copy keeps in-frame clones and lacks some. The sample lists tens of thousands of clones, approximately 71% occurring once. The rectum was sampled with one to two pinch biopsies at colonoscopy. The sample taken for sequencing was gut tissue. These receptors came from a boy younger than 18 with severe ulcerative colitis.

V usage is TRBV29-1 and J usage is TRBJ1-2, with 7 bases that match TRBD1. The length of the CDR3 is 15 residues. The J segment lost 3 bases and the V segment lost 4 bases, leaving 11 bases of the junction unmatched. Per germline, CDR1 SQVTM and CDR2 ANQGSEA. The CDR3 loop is CSVVYRGWEDYGYTF. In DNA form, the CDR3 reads TGCAGCGTTGTATACAGGGGCTGGGAAGACTATGGCTACACCTTC. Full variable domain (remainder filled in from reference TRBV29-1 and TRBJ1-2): SAVISQKPSRDICQRGTSLTIQCQVDSQVTMMFWYRQQPGQSLTLIATANQGSEATYESGFVIDKFPISRPNLTFSTLTVSNMSPEDSSIYLCSVVYRGWEDYGYTFGSGTRLTVV.

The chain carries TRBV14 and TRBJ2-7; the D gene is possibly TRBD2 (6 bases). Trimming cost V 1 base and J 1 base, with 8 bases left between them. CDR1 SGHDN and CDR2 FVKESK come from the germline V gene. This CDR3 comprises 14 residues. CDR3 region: CASSQGGRSYEQYF. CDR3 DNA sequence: TGTGCCAGCAGCCAAGGAGGGAGGTCCTACGAGCAGTACTTC.

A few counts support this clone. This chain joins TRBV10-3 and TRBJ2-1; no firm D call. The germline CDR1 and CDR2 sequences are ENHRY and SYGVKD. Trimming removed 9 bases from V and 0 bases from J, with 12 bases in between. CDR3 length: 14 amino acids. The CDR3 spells CAMGKSSSYNEQFF. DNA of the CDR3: TGTGCCATGGGAAAGTCGAGCTCCTACAATGAGCAGTTCTTC.

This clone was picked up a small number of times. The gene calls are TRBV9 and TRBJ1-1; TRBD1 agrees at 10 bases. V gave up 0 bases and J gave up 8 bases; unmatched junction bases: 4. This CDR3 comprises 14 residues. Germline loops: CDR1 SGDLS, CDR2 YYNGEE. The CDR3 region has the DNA TGTGCCAGCAGCGTAGCTGACAGGGGGCCGGAAGCTTTCTTT. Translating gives CASSVADRGPEAFF.

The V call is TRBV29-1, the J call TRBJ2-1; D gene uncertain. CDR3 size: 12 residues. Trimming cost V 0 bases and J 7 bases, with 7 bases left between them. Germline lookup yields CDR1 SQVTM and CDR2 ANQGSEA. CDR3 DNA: TGCAGCGTTGAAGAAAATGGGAATGAGCAGTTCTTC. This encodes CSVEENGNEQFF.

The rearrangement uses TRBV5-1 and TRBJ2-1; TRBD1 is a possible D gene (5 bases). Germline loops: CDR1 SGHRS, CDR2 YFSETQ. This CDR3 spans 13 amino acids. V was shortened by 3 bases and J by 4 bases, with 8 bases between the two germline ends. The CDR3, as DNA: TGCGCCAGCAGCTCACAGGCTTACAATGAGCAGTTCTTC. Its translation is CASSSQAYNEQFF.

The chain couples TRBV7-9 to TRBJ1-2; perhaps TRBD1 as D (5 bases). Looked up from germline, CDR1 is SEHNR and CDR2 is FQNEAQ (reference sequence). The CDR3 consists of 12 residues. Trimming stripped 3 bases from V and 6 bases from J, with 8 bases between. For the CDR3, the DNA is TGTGCCAGCAGCTTTCCAGGGAATGGCTACACCTTC. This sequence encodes CASSFPGNGYTF.

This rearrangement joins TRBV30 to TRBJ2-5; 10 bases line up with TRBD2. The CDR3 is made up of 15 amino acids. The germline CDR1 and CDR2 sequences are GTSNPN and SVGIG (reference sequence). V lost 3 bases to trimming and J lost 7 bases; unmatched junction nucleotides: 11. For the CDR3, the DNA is TGTGCCTGGAGGACCCTCAGCGGGAGGGCCGGGACCCAGTACTTC. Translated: CAWRTLSGRAGTQYF.

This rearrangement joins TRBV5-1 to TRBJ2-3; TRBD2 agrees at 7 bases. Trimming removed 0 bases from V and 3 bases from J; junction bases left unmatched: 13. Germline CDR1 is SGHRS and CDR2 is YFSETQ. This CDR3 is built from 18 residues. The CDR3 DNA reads TGCGCCAGCAGCTTGGGATGGTCGGGAGGTCGCATAACAGATACGCAGTATTTT. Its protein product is CASSLGWSGGRITDTQYF.

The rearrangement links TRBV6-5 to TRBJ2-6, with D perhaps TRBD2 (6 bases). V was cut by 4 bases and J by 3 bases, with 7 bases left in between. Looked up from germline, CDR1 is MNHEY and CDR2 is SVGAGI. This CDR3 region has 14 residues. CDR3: CASSWGVGANVLTF. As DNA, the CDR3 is TGTGCCAGCAGTTGGGGGGTTGGGGCCAACGTCCTGACTTTC.

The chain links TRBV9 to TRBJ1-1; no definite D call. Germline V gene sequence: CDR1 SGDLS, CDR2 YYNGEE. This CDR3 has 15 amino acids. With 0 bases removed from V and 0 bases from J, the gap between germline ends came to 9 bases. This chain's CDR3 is CASSVGSAMNTEAFF. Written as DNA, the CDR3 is TGTGCCAGCAGCGTAGGTTCAGCCATGAACACTGAAGCTTTCTTT.

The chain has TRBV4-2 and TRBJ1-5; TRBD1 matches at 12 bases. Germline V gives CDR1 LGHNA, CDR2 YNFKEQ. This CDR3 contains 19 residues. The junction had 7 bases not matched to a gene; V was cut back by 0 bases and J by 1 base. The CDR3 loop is CASSQDMGQGALSNQPQHF. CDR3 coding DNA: TGTGCCAGCAGCCAAGACATGGGACAGGGGGCTTTAAGCAATCAGCCCCAGCATTTT.

CDR3 protein: CATSQNYEQYF. In DNA, the CDR3 is TGTGCCACCAGCCAAAACTACGAGCAGTACTTC. J is TRBJ2-7 and V is TRBV15; the D is unclear. Germline V gene data show CDR1 as LNHNV and CDR2 as YYDKDF (reference sequence). There are 11 residues in the CDR3. The V gene lost 5 bases and the J gene lost 3 bases, with 5 bases spanning the gap.

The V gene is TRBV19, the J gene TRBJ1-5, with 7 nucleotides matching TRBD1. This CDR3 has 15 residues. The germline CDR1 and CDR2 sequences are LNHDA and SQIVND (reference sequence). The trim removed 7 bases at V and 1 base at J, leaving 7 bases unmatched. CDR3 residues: CASKATGESNQPQHF. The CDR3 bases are TGTGCCAGTAAGGCTACAGGGGAGAGCAATCAGCCCCAGCATTTT.

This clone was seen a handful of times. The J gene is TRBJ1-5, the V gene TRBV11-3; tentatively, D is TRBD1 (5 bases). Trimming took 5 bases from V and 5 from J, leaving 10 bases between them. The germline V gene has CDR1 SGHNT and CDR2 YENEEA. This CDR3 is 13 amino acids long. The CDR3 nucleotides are TGTGCCAGCAGCCAGGGATCTTATCAGCCCCAGCATTTT. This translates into CASSQGSYQPQHF.

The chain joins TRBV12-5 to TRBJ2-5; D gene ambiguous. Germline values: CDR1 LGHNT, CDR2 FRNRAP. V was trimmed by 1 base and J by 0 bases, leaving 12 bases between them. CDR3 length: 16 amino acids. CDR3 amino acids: CASGLATVGYQETQYF. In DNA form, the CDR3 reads TGTGCTAGTGGTTTGGCGACGGTAGGGTACCAAGAGACCCAGTACTTC.

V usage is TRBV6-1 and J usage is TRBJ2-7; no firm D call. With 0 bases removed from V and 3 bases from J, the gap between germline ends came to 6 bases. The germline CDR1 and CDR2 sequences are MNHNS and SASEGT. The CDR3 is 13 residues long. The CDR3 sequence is CASSEASSYEQYF. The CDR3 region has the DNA TGTGCCAGCAGTGAAGCAAGCAGCTACGAGCAGTACTTC.

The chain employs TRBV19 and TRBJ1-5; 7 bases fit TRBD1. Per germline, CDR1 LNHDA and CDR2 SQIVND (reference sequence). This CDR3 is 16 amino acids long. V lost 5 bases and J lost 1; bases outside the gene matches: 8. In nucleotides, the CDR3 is TGTGCCAGTAGTCCTACCTTGACAGGGAGCAATCAGCCCCAGCATTTT. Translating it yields CASSPTLTGSNQPQHF. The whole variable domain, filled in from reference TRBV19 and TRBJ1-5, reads DGGITQSPKYLFRKEGQNVTLSCEQNLNHDAMYWYRQDPGQGLRLIYYSQIVNDFQKGDIAEGYSVSREKKESFPLTVTSAQKNPTAFYLCASSPTLTGSNQPQHFGDGTRLSIL.

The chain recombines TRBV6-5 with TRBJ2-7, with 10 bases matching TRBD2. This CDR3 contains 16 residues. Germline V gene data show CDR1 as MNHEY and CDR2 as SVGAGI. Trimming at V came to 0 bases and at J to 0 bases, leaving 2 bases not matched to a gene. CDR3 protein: CASSYSRTSGSYEQYF. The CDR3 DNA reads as TGTGCCAGCAGTTACTCCCGGACTAGCGGCTCCTACGAGCAGTACTTC.

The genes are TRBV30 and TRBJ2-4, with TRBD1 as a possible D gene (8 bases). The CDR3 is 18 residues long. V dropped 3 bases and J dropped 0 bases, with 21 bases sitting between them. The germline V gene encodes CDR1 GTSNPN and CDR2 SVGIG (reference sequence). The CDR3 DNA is TGTGCCTGGAGCGGACAGGGAGGGCTTCTCGTAGCCAAAAACATTCAGTACTTC. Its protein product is CAWSGQGGLLVAKNIQYF. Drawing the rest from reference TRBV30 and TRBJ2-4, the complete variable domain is SQTIHQWPATLVQPVGSPLSLECTVEGTSNPNLYWYRQAAGRGLQLLFYSVGIGQISSEVPQNLSASRPQDRQFILSSKKLLLSDSGFYLCAWSGQGGLLVAKNIQYFGAGTRLSVL.

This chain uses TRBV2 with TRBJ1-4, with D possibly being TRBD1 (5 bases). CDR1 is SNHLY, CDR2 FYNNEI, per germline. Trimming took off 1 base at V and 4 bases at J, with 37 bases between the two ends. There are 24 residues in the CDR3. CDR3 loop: CASSEVYSLLWGRAATLNNEKLFF. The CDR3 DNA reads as TGTGCCAGCAGTGAAGTCTACTCTTTACTCTGGGGCCGGGCCGCGACGTTAAATAATGAAAAACTGTTTTTT. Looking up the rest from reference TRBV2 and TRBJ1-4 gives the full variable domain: EPEVTQTPSHQVTQMGQEVILRCVPISNHLYFYWYRQILGQKVEFLVSFYNNEISEKSEIFDDQFSVERPDGSNFTLKIRSTKLEDSAMYFCASSEVYSLLWGRAATLNNEKLFFGSGTQLSVL.

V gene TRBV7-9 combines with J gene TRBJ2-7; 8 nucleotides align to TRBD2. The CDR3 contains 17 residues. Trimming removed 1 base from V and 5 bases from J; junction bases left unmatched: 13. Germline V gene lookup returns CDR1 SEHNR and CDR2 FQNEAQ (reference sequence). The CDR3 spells CASSLDSGGPGVNEQYF. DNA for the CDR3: TGTGCCAGCAGCTTAGATTCGGGAGGGCCTGGAGTTAACGAGCAGTACTTC.

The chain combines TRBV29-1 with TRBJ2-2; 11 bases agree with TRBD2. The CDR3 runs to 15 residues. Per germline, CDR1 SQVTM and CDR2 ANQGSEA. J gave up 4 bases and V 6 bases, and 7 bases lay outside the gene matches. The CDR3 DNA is TGCAGCGTGAGGGCCGGGACTAGCGGCACCGGGGAGCTGTTTTTT. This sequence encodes CSVRAGTSGTGELFF.

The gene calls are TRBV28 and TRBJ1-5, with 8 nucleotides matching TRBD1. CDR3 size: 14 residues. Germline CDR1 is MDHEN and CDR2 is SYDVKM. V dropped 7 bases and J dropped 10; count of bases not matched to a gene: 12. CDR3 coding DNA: TGTGCCAGCAATGACGGGACAGGTTCAATTCCCCAGCATTTT. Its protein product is CASNDGTGSIPQHF.